Described below is a single T cell receptor (beta chain) sequence and its context. Cohort assignment relied on participant-reported clinical history. These data originate in a study of blood T cell repertoires in COVID-19. In the source study's methods: Reference gene primer amplification in the assay estimated nucleated cell counts. The table came from immunoSEQ multiplex PCR; TCRdb's copy has only in-frame clones and leaves some out. V, J and clone size derive from that table, while D and trimming were established from the DNA sequence. The sample yields approximately 300,000 clones, approximately 84% seen once. The CDR3 is 17 residues long. Germline V gene lookup returns CDR1 LGHDT and CDR2 YNNKEL (reference sequence). Losses at the gene ends were 1 base for V and 1 base for J; bases not matched to a gene: 7.

The receptor comes from a woman under 30 who had recovered from COVID-19. The sample was PBMCs or T cells enriched from blood (not recorded which). The J gene is TRBJ2-5, the V gene TRBV3-1 (or the pseudogene TRBV3-2); 9 bases agree with TRBD2. CDR3 sequence reads: CASSQGTTSGTQETQYF. CDR3 bases: TGTGCCAGCAGCCAAGGAACGACTAGCGGTACCCAAGAGACCCAGTACTTC.